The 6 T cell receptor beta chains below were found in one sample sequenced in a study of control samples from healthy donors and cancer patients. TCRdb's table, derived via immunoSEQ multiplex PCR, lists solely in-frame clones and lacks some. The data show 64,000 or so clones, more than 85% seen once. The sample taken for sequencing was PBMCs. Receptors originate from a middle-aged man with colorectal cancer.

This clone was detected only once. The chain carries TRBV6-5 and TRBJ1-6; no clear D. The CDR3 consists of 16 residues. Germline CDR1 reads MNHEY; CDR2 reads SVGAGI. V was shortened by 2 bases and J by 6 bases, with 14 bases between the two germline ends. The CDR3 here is CASSYGDRGRNSPLHF. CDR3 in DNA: TGTGCCAGCAGTTACGGCGACCGAGGGCGTAATTCACCCCTCCACTTT.

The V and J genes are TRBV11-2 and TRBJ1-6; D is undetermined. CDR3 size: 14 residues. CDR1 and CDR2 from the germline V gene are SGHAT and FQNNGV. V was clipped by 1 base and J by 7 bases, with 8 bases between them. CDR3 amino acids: CASSLGSTNSPLHF. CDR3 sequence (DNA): TGTGCCAGCAGCTTAGGGAGCACGAATTCACCCCTCCACTTT. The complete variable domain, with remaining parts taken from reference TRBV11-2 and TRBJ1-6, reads EAGVAQSPRYKIIEKRQSVAFWCNPISGHATLYWYQQILGQGPKLLIQFQNNGVVDDSQLPKDRFSAERLKGVDSTLKIQPAKLEDSAVYLCASSLGSTNSPLHFGNGTRLTVT.

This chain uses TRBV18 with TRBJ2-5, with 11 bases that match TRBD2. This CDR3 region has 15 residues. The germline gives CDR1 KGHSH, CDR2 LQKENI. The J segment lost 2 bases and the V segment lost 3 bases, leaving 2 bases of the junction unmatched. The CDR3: CASSPLAGGQETQYF. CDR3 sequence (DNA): TGTGCCAGCTCACCGTTAGCGGGGGGGCAAGAGACCCAGTACTTC.

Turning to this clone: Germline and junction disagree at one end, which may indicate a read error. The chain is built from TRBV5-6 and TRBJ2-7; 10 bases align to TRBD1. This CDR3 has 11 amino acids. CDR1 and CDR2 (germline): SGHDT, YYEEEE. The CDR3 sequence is CASNAGGQGSF. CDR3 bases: TGTGCCAGCAACGCGGGGGGACAGGGGAGCTTC. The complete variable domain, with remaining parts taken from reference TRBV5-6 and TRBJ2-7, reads DAGVTQSPTHLIKTRGQQVTLRCSPKSGHDTVSWYQQALGQGPQFIFQYYEEEERQRGNFPDRFSGHQFPNYSSELNVNALLLGDSALYLCASNAGGQGSFGPGTRLTVT.

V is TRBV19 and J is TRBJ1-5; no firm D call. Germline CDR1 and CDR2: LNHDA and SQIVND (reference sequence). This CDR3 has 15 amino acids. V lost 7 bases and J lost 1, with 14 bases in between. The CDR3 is CASIGYVGSNQPQHF. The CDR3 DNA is TGTGCCAGTATAGGGTACGTAGGGAGCAATCAGCCCCAGCATTTT.

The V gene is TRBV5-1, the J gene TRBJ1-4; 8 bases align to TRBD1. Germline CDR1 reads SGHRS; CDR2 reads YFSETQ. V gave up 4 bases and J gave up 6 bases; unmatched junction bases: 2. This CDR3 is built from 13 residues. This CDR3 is CASSPTGDEKLFF. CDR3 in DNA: TGCGCCAGCAGCCCGACAGGGGATGAAAAACTGTTTTTT.